The 3 T cell receptor beta chains listed next were all sequenced from one sample in a study of identical twins. Via MiXCR, TCRdb re-called the 5' RACE reads, giving one row per CDR3 protein. The table has some 320,000 distinct CDR3 sequences, approximately 13% seen once; the top ten hold 7.2%. These same data were also listed under a study on yellow fever vaccine responses in identical twins.

The material sequenced was CD8+ T cells sorted from blood. All receptors come from a woman aged 18-29 years in good health.

The V and J genes are TRBV4-1 and TRBJ2-7, with TRBD1 matching 8 bases. Per the germline V gene, CDR1 is MGHRA and CDR2 is YSYEKL. V trimming: 8 bases; J trimming: 7 bases; junction bases outside the gene matches: 10. This CDR3 has 13 residues. CDR3 sequence: CASGQGDPGEQYF. The CDR3 DNA reads as TGCGCCAGCGGACAGGGTGATCCGGGGGAGCAGTACTTC.

This clonotype has more than one count but fewer than ten. The chain combines TRBV21-1 with TRBJ1-3; TRBD1, as called in the table, went unchecked against the DNA. TRBV21-1 is recorded as a pseudogene. The length of the CDR3 is 19 residues. CDR3 residues: CASSKNQRGTGSSGNTIYF. CDR3 coding DNA: TGTGCCAGCAGCAAAAACCAAAGGGGGACAGGGTCCTCTGGAAACACCATATATTTT.

This clonotype was detected only a few times. The rearrangement uses TRBV11-2 and TRBJ2-3, with 7 bases lining up with TRBD1. The length of the CDR3 is 16 residues. With 1 base clipped from V and 0 bases from J, the junction kept 4 bases outside the gene matches. The germline gives CDR1 SGHAT, CDR2 FQNNGV. The chain's CDR3 is CASSLVGTASTDTQYF. In DNA form, the CDR3 reads TGTGCCAGCAGCTTAGTTGGGACAGCTAGCACAGATACGCAGTATTTT.